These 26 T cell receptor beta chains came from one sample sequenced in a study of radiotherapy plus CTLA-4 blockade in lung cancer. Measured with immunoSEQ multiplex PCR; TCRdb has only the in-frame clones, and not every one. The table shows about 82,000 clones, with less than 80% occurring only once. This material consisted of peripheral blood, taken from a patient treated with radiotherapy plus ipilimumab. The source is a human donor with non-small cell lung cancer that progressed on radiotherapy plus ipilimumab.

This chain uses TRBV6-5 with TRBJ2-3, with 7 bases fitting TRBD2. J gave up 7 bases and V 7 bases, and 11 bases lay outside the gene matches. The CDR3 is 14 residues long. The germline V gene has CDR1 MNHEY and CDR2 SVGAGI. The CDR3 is CASTPGGVWNTQYF. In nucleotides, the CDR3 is TGTGCCAGCACCCCTGGGGGGGTTTGGAATACGCAGTATTTT.

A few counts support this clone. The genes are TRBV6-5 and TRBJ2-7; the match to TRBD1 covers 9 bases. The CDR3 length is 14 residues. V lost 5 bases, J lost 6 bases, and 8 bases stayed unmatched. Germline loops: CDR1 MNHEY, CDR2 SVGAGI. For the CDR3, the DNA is TGTGCCAGCAGTCCACTCCGGACAGGGGCCGAGCAGTACTTC. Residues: CASSPLRTGAEQYF.

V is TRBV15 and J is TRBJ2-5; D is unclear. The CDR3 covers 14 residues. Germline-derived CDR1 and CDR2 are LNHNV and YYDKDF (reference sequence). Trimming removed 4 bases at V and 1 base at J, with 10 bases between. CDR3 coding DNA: TGTGCCACCAGCATTGGGTTCTCCCAAGAGACCCAGTACTTC. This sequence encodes CATSIGFSQETQYF.

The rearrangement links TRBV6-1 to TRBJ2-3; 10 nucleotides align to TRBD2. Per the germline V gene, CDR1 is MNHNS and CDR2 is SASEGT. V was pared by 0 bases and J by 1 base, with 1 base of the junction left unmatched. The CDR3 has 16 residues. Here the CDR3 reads CASSEALAGGTDTQYF. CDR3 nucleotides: TGTGCCAGCAGTGAAGCCCTAGCGGGGGGCACAGATACGCAGTATTTT.

CDR3 sequence reads: CASSQGGRAGQSSYNSPLHF. CDR3 in DNA: TGCGCCAGCAGCCAAGGGGGTAGGGCGGGACAGAGCTCCTATAATTCACCCCTCCACTTT. V and J are TRBV4-1 and TRBJ1-6; 7 bases line up with TRBD1. Germline V gene data show CDR1 as MGHRA and CDR2 as YSYEKL. With 1 base clipped from V and 0 bases from J, the junction kept 12 bases outside the gene matches. The CDR3 is made up of 20 amino acids.

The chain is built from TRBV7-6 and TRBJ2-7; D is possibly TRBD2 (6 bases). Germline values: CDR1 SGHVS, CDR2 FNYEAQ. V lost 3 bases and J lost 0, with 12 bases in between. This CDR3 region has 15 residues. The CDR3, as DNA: TGTGCCAGCAGCTTGAGCCGGGACTTCTCCTACGAGCAGTACTTC. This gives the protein CASSLSRDFSYEQYF.

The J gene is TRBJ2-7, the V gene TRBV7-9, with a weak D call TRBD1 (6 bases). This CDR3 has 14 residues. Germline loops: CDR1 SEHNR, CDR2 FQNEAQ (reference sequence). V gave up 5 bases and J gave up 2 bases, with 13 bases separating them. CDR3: CASSDTGNAYEQYF. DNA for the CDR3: TGTGCCAGCAGCGACACAGGGAACGCCTACGAGCAGTACTTC.

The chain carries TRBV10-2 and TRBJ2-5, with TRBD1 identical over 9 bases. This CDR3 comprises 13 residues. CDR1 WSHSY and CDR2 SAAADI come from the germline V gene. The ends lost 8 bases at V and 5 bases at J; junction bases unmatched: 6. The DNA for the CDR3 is TGCGCCAGCGGGACAGGGTTTAGCGAGACCCAGTACTTC. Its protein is CASGTGFSETQYF.

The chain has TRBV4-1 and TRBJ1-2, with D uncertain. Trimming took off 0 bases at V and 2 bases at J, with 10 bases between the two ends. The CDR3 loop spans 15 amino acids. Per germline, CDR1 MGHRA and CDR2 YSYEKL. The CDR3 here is CASSQDPTENYGYTF. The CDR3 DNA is TGCGCCAGCAGCCAAGATCCCACAGAGAACTATGGCTACACCTTC.

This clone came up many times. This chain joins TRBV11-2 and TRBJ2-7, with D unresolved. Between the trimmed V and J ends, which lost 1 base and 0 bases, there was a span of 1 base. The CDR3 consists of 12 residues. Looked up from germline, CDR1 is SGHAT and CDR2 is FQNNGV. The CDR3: CASSLASYEQYF. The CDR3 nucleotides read TGTGCCAGCAGCTTAGCCTCCTACGAGCAGTACTTC.

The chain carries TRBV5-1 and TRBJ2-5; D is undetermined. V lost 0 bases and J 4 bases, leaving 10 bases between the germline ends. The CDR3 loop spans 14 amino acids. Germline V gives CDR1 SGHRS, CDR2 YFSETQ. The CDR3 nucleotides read TGCGCCAGCAGCTTGGATGTCTCCAGAGAGACCCAGTACTTC. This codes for CASSLDVSRETQYF.

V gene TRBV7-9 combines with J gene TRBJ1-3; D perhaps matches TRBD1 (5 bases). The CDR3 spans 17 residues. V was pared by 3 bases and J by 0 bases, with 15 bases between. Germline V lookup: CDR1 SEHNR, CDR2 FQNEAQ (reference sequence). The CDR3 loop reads CASSFLNPGGSGNTIYF. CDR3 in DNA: TGTGCCAGCAGCTTTCTGAATCCGGGGGGCTCTGGAAACACCATATATTTT.

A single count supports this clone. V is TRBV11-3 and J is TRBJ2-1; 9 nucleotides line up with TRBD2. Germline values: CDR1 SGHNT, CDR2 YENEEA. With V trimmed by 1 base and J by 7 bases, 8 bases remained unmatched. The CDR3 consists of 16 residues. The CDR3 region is CASSLGWGGRGNEQFF. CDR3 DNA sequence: TGTGCCAGCAGCTTAGGATGGGGCGGGAGGGGGAATGAGCAGTTCTTC. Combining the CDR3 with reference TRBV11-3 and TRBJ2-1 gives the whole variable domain EAGVVQSPRYKIIEKKQPVAFWCNPISGHNTLYWYLQNLGQGPELLIRYENEEAVDDSQLPKDRFSAERLKGVDSTLKIQPAELGDSAVYLCASSLGWGGRGNEQFFGPGTRLTVL.

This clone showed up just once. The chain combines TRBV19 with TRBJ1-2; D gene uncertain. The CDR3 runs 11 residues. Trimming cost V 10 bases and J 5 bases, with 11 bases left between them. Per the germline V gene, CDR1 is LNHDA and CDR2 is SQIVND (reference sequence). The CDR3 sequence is CATWVEYGYTF. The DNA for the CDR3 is TGTGCCACTTGGGTCGAGTATGGCTACACCTTC.

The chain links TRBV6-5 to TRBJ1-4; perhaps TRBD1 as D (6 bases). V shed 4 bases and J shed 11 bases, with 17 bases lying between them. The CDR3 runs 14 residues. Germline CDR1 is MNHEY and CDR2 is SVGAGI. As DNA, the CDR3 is TGTGCCAGCAGTTCGTCTACCGGGACACGGAAACTGTTTTTT. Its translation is CASSSSTGTRKLFF.

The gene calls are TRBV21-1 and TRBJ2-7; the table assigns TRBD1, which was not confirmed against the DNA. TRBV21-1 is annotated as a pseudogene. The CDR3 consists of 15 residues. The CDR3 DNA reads TGTGCCGTTAATCAACAGGGGGCCTTCTCCTACGAGCAGTACTTC. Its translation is CAVNQQGAFSYEQYF.

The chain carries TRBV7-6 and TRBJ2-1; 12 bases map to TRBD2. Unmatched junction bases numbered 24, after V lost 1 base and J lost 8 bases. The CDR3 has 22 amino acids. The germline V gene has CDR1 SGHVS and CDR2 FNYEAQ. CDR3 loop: CASSLDASGRALILGVHDEQFF. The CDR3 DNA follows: TGTGCCAGCAGCTTAGATGCTAGCGGGAGGGCCCTAATACTGGGGGTACACGATGAGCAGTTCTTC.

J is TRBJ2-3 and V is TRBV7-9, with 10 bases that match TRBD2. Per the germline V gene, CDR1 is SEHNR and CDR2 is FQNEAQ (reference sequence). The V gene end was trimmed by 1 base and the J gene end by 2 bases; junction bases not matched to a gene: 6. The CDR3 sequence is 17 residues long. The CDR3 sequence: CASSLVLAGASTDTQYF. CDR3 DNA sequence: TGTGCCAGCAGCTTAGTGCTAGCGGGGGCCTCCACAGATACGCAGTATTTT.

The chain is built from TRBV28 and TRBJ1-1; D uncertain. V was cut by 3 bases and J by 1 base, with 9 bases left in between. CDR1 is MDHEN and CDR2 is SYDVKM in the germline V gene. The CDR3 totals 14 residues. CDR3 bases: TGTGCCAGCAGTTTCTTCGACGAGAACACTGAAGCTTTCTTT. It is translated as CASSFFDENTEAFF. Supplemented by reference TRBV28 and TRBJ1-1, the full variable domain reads DVKVTQSSRYLVKRTGEKVFLECVQDMDHENMFWYRQDPGLGLRLIYFSYDVKMKEKGDIPEGYSVSREKKERFSLILESASTNQTSMYLCASSFFDENTEAFFGQGTRLTVV.

The DNA for the CDR3 is TGTGCCAGCAGCTTAGGGCAGGGTCAGCCCCAGCATTTT. Protein product: CASSLGQGQPQHF. The V and J genes are TRBV7-6 and TRBJ1-5; maybe TRBD1 (5 bases). Germline-derived CDR1 and CDR2 are SGHVS and FNYEAQ. The CDR3 sequence is 13 residues long. Trimming removed 1 base from V and 6 bases from J, with 7 bases in between. The entire variable domain, with the rest obtained from reference TRBV7-6 and TRBJ1-5, is as follows: GAGVSQSPRYKVTKRGQDVALRCDPISGHVSLYWYRQALGQGPEFLTYFNYEAQQDKSGLPNDRFSAERPEGSISTLTIQRTEQRDSAMYRCASSLGQGQPQHFGDGTRLSIL.

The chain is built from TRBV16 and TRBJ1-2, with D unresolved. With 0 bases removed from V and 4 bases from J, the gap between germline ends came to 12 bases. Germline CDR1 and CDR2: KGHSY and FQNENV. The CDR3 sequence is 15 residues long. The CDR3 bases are TGTGCCAGCAGCCAATCGAACTCAGCTTTCTATGGCTACACCTTC. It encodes CASSQSNSAFYGYTF.

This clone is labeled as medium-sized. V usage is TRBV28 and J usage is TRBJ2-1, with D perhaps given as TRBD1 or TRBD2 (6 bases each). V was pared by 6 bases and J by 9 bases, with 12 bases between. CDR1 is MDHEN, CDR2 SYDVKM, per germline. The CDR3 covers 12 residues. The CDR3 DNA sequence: TGTGCCAGCAGCCTACAGGGAGGTGAGCAGTTCTTC. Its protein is CASSLQGGEQFF.

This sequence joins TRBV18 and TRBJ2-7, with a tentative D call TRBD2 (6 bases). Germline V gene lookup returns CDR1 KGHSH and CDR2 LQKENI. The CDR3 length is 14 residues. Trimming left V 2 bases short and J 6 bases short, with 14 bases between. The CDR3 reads CASSPVSEGSEQYF. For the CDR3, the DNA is TGTGCCAGCTCACCAGTATCGGAGGGAAGCGAGCAGTACTTC.

As DNA, the CDR3 is TGTGCCAGCAGCTCCGGTCGGCTAGACAGATCCTACGAGCAGTACTTC. It translates to CASSSGRLDRSYEQYF. This chain uses TRBV7-9 with TRBJ2-7; a weak D match, TRBD1 (5 bases). The CDR3 totals 16 residues. V was pared by 4 bases and J by 1 base, with 17 bases between. The germline V gene has CDR1 SEHNR and CDR2 FQNEAQ (reference sequence).

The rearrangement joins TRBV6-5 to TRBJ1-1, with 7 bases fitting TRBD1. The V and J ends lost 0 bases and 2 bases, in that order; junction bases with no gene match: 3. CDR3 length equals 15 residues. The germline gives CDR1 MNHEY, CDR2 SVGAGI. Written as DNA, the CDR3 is TGTGCCAGCAGTTACTCGCACAGGGGTAACACTGAAGCTTTCTTT. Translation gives CASSYSHRGNTEAFF.

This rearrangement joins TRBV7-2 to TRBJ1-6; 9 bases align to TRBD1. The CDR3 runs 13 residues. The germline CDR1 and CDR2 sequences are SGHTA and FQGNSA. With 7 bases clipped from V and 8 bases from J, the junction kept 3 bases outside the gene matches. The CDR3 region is CASTGQGYSPLHF. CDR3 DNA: TGTGCCAGCACGGGACAGGGTTATTCACCCCTCCACTTT. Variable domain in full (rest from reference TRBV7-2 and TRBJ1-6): GAGVSQSPSNKVTEKGKDVELRCDPISGHTALYWYRQSLGQGLEFLIYFQGNSAPDKSGLPSDRFSAERTGGSVSTLTIQRTQQEDSAVYLCASTGQGYSPLHFGNGTRLTVT.